These T cell receptor beta chains were read from a single sample in a study of identical twins. TCRdb reanalysed the 5' RACE reads using MiXCR and keeps one entry per CDR3 protein. The data show 410,000 or so distinct CDR3 sequences, around 20% seen once. The sample comprised naive T cells sorted from blood. These receptors were taken from a man aged 50 to 60 in good health. Each CDR3 is given with its conserved first and last residue. Fields, in order: clone size, V gene, D gene, J gene, CDR3 protein, CDR3 DNA. The D gene is left open where the match is weak. Rows give clone size only sometimes, using once, few, many, or a class for an expanded clone.

clone size: .; V gene: TRBV4-3; D gene: TRBD2; J gene: TRBJ2-7; CDR3 protein: CASSQDTGLAGGSAYEQYF; CDR3 DNA: TGCGCCAGCAGCCAAGATACGGGACTAGCGGGAGGAAGTGCCTACGAGCAGTACTTC
clone size: few; V gene: TRBV20-1; D gene: .; J gene: TRBJ2-7; CDR3 protein: CSATDGGSGLGEQYF; CDR3 DNA: TGCAGTGCTACTGACGGGGGTTCAGGGCTGGGCGAGCAGTACTTC
clone size: many; V gene: TRBV11-2; D gene: .; J gene: TRBJ2-7; CDR3 protein: CASSLDYGGGEQYF; CDR3 DNA: TGTGCCAGCAGCTTAGATTACGGGGGCGGCGAGCAGTACTTC
clone size: few; V gene: TRBV24-1; D gene: TRBD1; J gene: TRBJ2-2; CDR3 protein: CATSDDQGARELFF; CDR3 DNA: TGTGCCACCAGTGATGACCAGGGGGCCAGGGAGCTGTTTTTT
clone size: few; V gene: TRBV4-1; D gene: TRBD1; J gene: TRBJ2-7; CDR3 protein: CASSQGLAGGASVQYF; CDR3 DNA: TGCGCCAGCAGCCAAGGTCTGGCAGGGGGCGCGTCAGTGCAGTACTTC
clone size: few; V gene: TRBV7-9; D gene: TRBD2; J gene: TRBJ2-5; CDR3 protein: CASSSSRLAGAEETQYF; CDR3 DNA: TGTGCCAGCAGCTCTAGCCGACTAGCGGGAGCTGAGGAGACCCAGTACTTC
clone size: few; V gene: TRBV29-1; D gene: .; J gene: TRBJ2-4; CDR3 protein: CSVETGAKNIQYF; CDR3 DNA: TGCAGCGTTGAAACGGGGGCCAAAAACATTCAGTACTTC
clone size: many; V gene: TRBV20-1; D gene: .; J gene: TRBJ2-1; CDR3 protein: CSARDQAVQSSYNEQFF; CDR3 DNA: TGCAGTGCTAGAGATCAGGCGGTTCAAAGCTCCTACAATGAGCAGTTCTTC
clone size: many; V gene: TRBV9; D gene: .; J gene: TRBJ1-1; CDR3 protein: CASSVAGREAFF; CDR3 DNA: TGTGCCAGCAGCGTAGCCGGCAGAGAAGCTTTCTTT
clone size: many; V gene: TRBV6-1; D gene: .; J gene: TRBJ2-7; CDR3 protein: CASSRQAQLQFPSYEQYF; CDR3 DNA: TGTGCCAGCAGTCGTCAGGCGCAGTTACAGTTCCCCTCCTACGAGCAGTACTTC
clone size: many; V gene: TRBV7-8; D gene: .; J gene: TRBJ1-5; CDR3 protein: CASSLEGSYSNQPQHF; CDR3 DNA: TGTGCCAGCAGCTTAGAGGGCAGCTATAGCAATCAGCCCCAGCATTTT
clone size: .; V gene: TRBV7-2; D gene: TRBD1; J gene: TRBJ2-7; CDR3 protein: CASSLTGPSLYEQYF; CDR3 DNA: TGTGCCAGCAGCTTGACAGGGCCCTCCCTCTACGAGCAGTACTTC
clone size: .; V gene: TRBV3-1; D gene: TRBD2; J gene: TRBJ2-3; CDR3 protein: CASSPGLARDTDTQYF; CDR3 DNA: TGTGCCAGCAGCCCTGGACTAGCGCGGGATACAGATACGCAGTATTTT
clone size: few; V gene: TRBV4-2; D gene: .; J gene: TRBJ2-1; CDR3 protein: CASSQQDNEQFF; CDR3 DNA: TGTGCCAGCAGCCAGCAAGACAATGAGCAGTTCTTC
clone size: .; V gene: TRBV12-3/TRBV12-4; D gene: .; J gene: TRBJ1-3; CDR3 protein: CASSLAGEVGNTIYF; CDR3 DNA: TGTGCCAGCAGTTTAGCTGGGGAAGTGGGAAACACCATATATTTT
clone size: many; V gene: TRBV10-3; D gene: .; J gene: TRBJ1-1; CDR3 protein: CAISESRTEAFF; CDR3 DNA: TGTGCCATCAGTGAGTCGAGAACTGAAGCTTTCTTT
clone size: .; V gene: TRBV5-1; D gene: TRBD2; J gene: TRBJ2-1; CDR3 protein: CASRASGDSYNEQFF; CDR3 DNA: TGCGCCAGCAGGGCTAGCGGGGACTCCTACAATGAGCAGTTCTTC
clone size: .; V gene: TRBV12-3/TRBV12-4; D gene: TRBD1; J gene: TRBJ2-3; CDR3 protein: CASRETGLTDTQYF; CDR3 DNA: TGTGCCAGCAGAGAGACAGGGCTCACAGATACGCAGTATTTT
clone size: few; V gene: TRBV4-2; D gene: .; J gene: TRBJ2-3; CDR3 protein: CASSQDAGVDTQYF; CDR3 DNA: TGTGCCAGCAGCCAAGATGCCGGGGTGGATACGCAGTATTTT
clone size: .; V gene: TRBV15; D gene: .; J gene: TRBJ2-7; CDR3 protein: CATSRGPEVSYEQYF; CDR3 DNA: TGTGCCACCAGCAGAGGCCCCGAGGTCTCCTACGAGCAGTACTTC
clone size: few; V gene: TRBV20-1; D gene: TRBD1; J gene: TRBJ2-7; CDR3 protein: CSARDFRQGGNYEQYF; CDR3 DNA: TGCAGTGCTAGAGATTTTAGACAGGGGGGTAACTACGAGCAGTACTTC
clone size: .; V gene: TRBV7-2; D gene: .; J gene: TRBJ2-5; CDR3 protein: CASSFYGTFQETQYF; CDR3 DNA: TGTGCCAGCAGCTTTTACGGGACTTTCCAAGAGACCCAGTACTTC
clone size: many; V gene: TRBV7-9; D gene: TRBD2; J gene: TRBJ2-5; CDR3 protein: CASSPSGMVETQYF; CDR3 DNA: TGTGCCAGCAGCCCTAGCGGGATGGTTGAGACCCAGTACTTC
clone size: many; V gene: TRBV2; D gene: .; J gene: TRBJ1-2; CDR3 protein: CASSGDYDYGYTF; CDR3 DNA: TGTGCCAGCTCAGGGGATTACGACTATGGCTACACCTTC
clone size: .; V gene: TRBV4-3; D gene: TRBD1; J gene: TRBJ2-2; CDR3 protein: CASSQEARQGFRELFF; CDR3 DNA: TGCGCCAGCAGCCAAGAGGCAAGACAGGGGTTCCGGGAGCTGTTTTTT
clone size: few; V gene: TRBV21-1; D gene: .; J gene: TRBJ2-5; CDR3 protein: CASSNRGSSGRIGKTQYF; CDR3 DNA: TGTGCCAGCAGCAACCGCGGTAGTAGCGGGAGGATCGGAAAGACCCAGTACTTC
clone size: many; V gene: TRBV4-2; D gene: .; J gene: TRBJ2-2; CDR3 protein: CASSQRLGHPGELFF; CDR3 DNA: TGTGCCAGCAGCCAAAGGCTAGGGCATCCCGGGGAGCTGTTTTTT
clone size: many; V gene: TRBV7-2; D gene: .; J gene: TRBJ2-5; CDR3 protein: CASSLVRETQYF; CDR3 DNA: TGTGCCAGCAGCTTAGTACGGGAGACCCAGTACTTC
clone size: .; V gene: TRBV7-8; D gene: TRBD1; J gene: TRBJ2-2; CDR3 protein: CASSSDRGFAGELFF; CDR3 DNA: TGTGCCAGCAGCTCGGACAGGGGATTCGCCGGGGAGCTGTTTTTT
clone size: .; V gene: TRBV12-3/TRBV12-4; D gene: .; J gene: TRBJ2-2; CDR3 protein: CASSQSMVTGELFF; CDR3 DNA: TGTGCCAGCAGCCAATCCATGGTTACCGGGGAGCTGTTTTTT
clone size: few; V gene: TRBV20-1; D gene: TRBD1; J gene: TRBJ2-7; CDR3 protein: CSARKGQGAYEQYF; CDR3 DNA: TGCAGTGCGAGGAAGGGACAGGGGGCCTACGAGCAGTACTTC
clone size: .; V gene: TRBV4-2; D gene: .; J gene: TRBJ1-5; CDR3 protein: CASSQDYNPGNQPQHF; CDR3 DNA: TGTGCCAGCAGCCAAGATTACAACCCGGGCAATCAGCCCCAGCATTTT
clone size: many; V gene: TRBV29-1; D gene: .; J gene: TRBJ2-7; CDR3 protein: CSVEDVVADSYEQYF; CDR3 DNA: TGCAGCGTTGAAGATGTAGTAGCGGACTCCTACGAGCAGTACTTC
clone size: .; V gene: TRBV6-2/TRBV6-3; D gene: .; J gene: TRBJ2-7; CDR3 protein: CASRRTGSSAYEQYF; CDR3 DNA: TGTGCCAGCAGGCGAACAGGTAGCAGTGCCTACGAGCAGTACTTC
clone size: many; V gene: TRBV6-2/TRBV6-3; D gene: .; J gene: TRBJ2-2; CDR3 protein: CASSYRPTGELFF; CDR3 DNA: TGTGCCAGCAGTTATCGGCCTACCGGGGAGCTGTTTTTT
clone size: few; V gene: TRBV27; D gene: TRBD1; J gene: TRBJ2-7; CDR3 protein: CASRMGQGAGEQYF; CDR3 DNA: TGTGCCAGCAGAATGGGACAGGGGGCAGGGGAGCAGTACTTC
clone size: few; V gene: TRBV2; D gene: .; J gene: TRBJ1-2; CDR3 protein: CASSEANPTLNYGYTF; CDR3 DNA: TGTGCCAGCAGTGAAGCGAACCCCACGCTTAACTATGGCTACACCTTC
clone size: few; V gene: TRBV5-1; D gene: .; J gene: TRBJ2-2; CDR3 protein: CASSSGVGANTGELFF; CDR3 DNA: TGCGCCAGCAGCTCTGGGGTAGGGGCGAACACCGGGGAGCTGTTTTTT
clone size: few; V gene: TRBV6-1; D gene: TRBD2; J gene: TRBJ2-3; CDR3 protein: CASRPGTSGTSTDTQYF; CDR3 DNA: TGTGCCAGTAGACCCGGGACTAGCGGGACTAGCACAGATACGCAGTATTTT
clone size: .; V gene: TRBV7-9; D gene: TRBD2; J gene: TRBJ2-1; CDR3 protein: CASSKTSGSTHEQFF; CDR3 DNA: TGTGCCAGCAGCAAGACTAGCGGGAGTACCCATGAGCAGTTCTTC
clone size: many; V gene: TRBV7-9; D gene: TRBD2; J gene: TRBJ2-5; CDR3 protein: CASSLALAGEETQYF; CDR3 DNA: TGTGCCAGCAGCTTAGCGCTAGCGGGAGAAGAGACCCAGTACTTC
clone size: few; V gene: TRBV20-1; D gene: TRBD2; J gene: TRBJ2-3; CDR3 protein: CSARVGLAGTRYF; CDR3 DNA: TGCAGTGCTAGAGTTGGACTAGCGGGAACAAGGTATTTT
clone size: many; V gene: TRBV4-1; D gene: .; J gene: TRBJ2-7; CDR3 protein: CASSQTQGHYEQYF; CDR3 DNA: TGCGCCAGCAGCCAAACGCAGGGGCACTACGAGCAGTACTTC
clone size: many; V gene: TRBV5-1; D gene: TRBD2; J gene: TRBJ2-1; CDR3 protein: CASSYGLAGVDEQFF; CDR3 DNA: TGCGCCAGCAGCTACGGACTAGCGGGAGTCGATGAGCAGTTCTTC
clone size: few; V gene: TRBV10-3; D gene: .; J gene: TRBJ1-4; CDR3 protein: CAIGARTDEKLFF; CDR3 DNA: TGTGCCATCGGGGCCAGAACCGATGAAAAACTGTTTTTT
clone size: many; V gene: TRBV6-2/TRBV6-3; D gene: .; J gene: TRBJ2-7; CDR3 protein: CASSQTPGEQYF; CDR3 DNA: TGTGCCAGCAGTCAGACACCGGGCGAGCAGTACTTC
clone size: .; V gene: TRBV20-1; D gene: .; J gene: TRBJ1-3; CDR3 protein: CSARAPSSGNTIYF; CDR3 DNA: TGCAGTGCTAGAGCACCGAGCTCTGGAAACACCATATATTTT